A single sample gave rise to the 25 T cell receptor beta chains below, sequenced in a study of Ad26.COV2.S vaccination and SARS-CoV-2 variants (dated by TCRdb to the early 2020s). The sample's treatment or condition, from its label and the paper: roughly 18 received Ad26.COV2.S at low or high dose, single or two shots; about 5 received placebo; per-sample allocation not given. For vaccine and placebo recipients, the sequenced repertoires came from samples collected on day 63 after the first injection. Library prep was done by the immunoSEQ multiplex PCR assay. TCRdb re-hosts the immuneACCESS table, in-frame sequences only. Its copies lack some clones; in the studies checked, an unresolved V gene accounts for under half of them, and the cause for the rest is not known. The sample table shows roughly 400,000 clones, and around 89% are seen once. Together, the top ten hold 1.9% of the sample. This sample comprised peripheral blood, obtained in a trial of Ad26.COV2.S vaccine versus placebo. These receptors all stem from a person between 18 and 59 years old who received the Ad26.COV2.S COVID-19 vaccine or a placebo.

The rearrangement uses TRBV5-1 and TRBJ2-3; D is ambiguous. CDR1 and CDR2 from the germline V gene are SGHRS and YFSETQ. Trimming removed 0 bases from V and 1 base from J, with 6 bases in between. The CDR3 runs to 14 residues. CDR3 protein: CASSLDPGTDTQYF. DNA for the CDR3: TGCGCCAGCAGCTTGGATCCCGGCACAGATACGCAGTATTTT.

This rearrangement joins TRBV28 to TRBJ2-3; TRBD1 might be the D (5 bases). V was shortened by 2 bases and J by 4 bases, with 13 bases between the two germline ends. The length of the CDR3 is 15 residues. Germline assignment: CDR1 MDHEN and CDR2 SYDVKM. The CDR3 spells CASSLATVISDTQYF. CDR3 in DNA: TGTGCCAGCAGTTTAGCGACAGTTATCTCAGATACGCAGTATTTT.

The rearrangement joins TRBV29-1 to TRBJ1-1; 7 bases are shared with TRBD1. J gave up 0 bases and V 4 bases, and 5 bases lay outside the gene matches. This CDR3 has 14 amino acids. The germline gives CDR1 SQVTM, CDR2 ANQGSEA. CDR3 in amino acids: CSVALGGLNTEAFF. The CDR3 DNA is TGCAGCGTTGCACTAGGGGGCTTGAACACTGAAGCTTTCTTT.

The chain combines TRBV14 with TRBJ1-6; the D gene is possibly TRBD1 (5 bases). V was trimmed by 4 bases and J by 9 bases, leaving 16 bases between them. The CDR3 length is 15 residues. Germline CDR1 and CDR2: SGHDN and FVKESK. In DNA form, the CDR3 reads TGTGCCAGCAGCCTAAGTCGGGGCCCGAGTTCACCCCTCCACTTT. Its protein is CASSLSRGPSSPLHF.

V is TRBV19 and J is TRBJ2-6; TRBD2 is a possible D gene (7 bases). V gave up 3 bases and J gave up 0 bases, with 12 bases separating them. This CDR3 is 17 amino acids long. CDR1 is LNHDA and CDR2 is SQIVND in the germline V gene (reference sequence). CDR3 sequence: CASSILGGASGANVLTF. CDR3 nucleotides: TGTGCCAGTAGTATTTTAGGGGGGGCCTCTGGGGCCAACGTCCTGACTTTC.

The chain employs TRBV10-3 and TRBJ2-2; perhaps D is TRBD1 or TRBD2 (5 bases each). The CDR3 has 14 residues. The V end was cut by 4 bases, the J end by 3 bases, with 9 bases between. The germline CDR1 and CDR2 sequences are ENHRY and SYGVKD. CDR3: CAISAGTHTGELFF. The CDR3 DNA follows: TGTGCCATCAGTGCCGGGACCCACACCGGGGAGCTGTTTTTT.

The V and J genes are TRBV3-1 (or the pseudogene TRBV3-2) and TRBJ2-1; the D gene is possibly TRBD1 (5 bases). CDR3 size: 12 residues. Germline lookup yields CDR1 LGHDT and CDR2 YNNKEL (reference sequence). Trimming cost V 1 base and J 8 bases, with 6 bases left between them. CDR3 DNA sequence: TGTGCCAGCAGCCAAGTAGGGGATGAGCAGTTCTTC. Translated: CASSQVGDEQFF.

This clone has just one count. The chain joins TRBV5-1 to TRBJ2-1; TRBD2 matches 8 bases. The germline V gene has CDR1 SGHRS and CDR2 YFSETQ. V shed 4 bases, J shed 6 bases, and the junction held 18 bases outside the gene matches. CDR3 length equals 18 residues. The CDR3 sequence: CASSISRGSSGIPNEQFF. The CDR3 region has the DNA TGCGCCAGCAGCATCAGCCGGGGGAGTAGCGGGATCCCCAATGAGCAGTTCTTC.

The CDR3 sequence: CASSSTGRGTDTQYF. CDR3 nucleotides: TGTGCCAGCAGCTCCACTGGGCGGGGCACAGATACGCAGTATTTT. The chain carries TRBV7-3 and TRBJ2-3, with D tentatively TRBD2 (5 bases). V shed 4 bases and J shed 1 base, with 12 bases lying between them. Per the germline V gene, CDR1 is SGHTA and CDR2 is FQGTGA. CDR3 length equals 15 residues.

In nucleotides, the CDR3 is TGCGCCAGCAGCGCACAAGCGGCCGCGGGAAACACCATATATTTT. It specifies CASSAQAAAGNTIYF. The chain has TRBV5-1 and TRBJ1-3, with D hard to call. Trimming pared 4 bases from V and 4 bases from J, leaving 15 bases between. Per germline, CDR1 SGHRS and CDR2 YFSETQ. The CDR3 extends over 15 amino acids.

The V call is TRBV3-1 (or the pseudogene TRBV3-2), the J call TRBJ1-5; 7 bases agree with TRBD1. V gave up 3 bases and J gave up 4 bases; unmatched junction bases: 3. The CDR3 loop spans 14 amino acids. Germline V gene lookup returns CDR1 LGHDT and CDR2 YNNKEL (reference sequence). For the CDR3, the DNA is TGTGCCAGCAGCCAGGGACAGATTAATCAGCCCCAGCATTTT. This codes for CASSQGQINQPQHF.

This clone was found a few times. V and J are TRBV18 and TRBJ2-2; D ambiguous. V was cut by 2 bases and J by 8 bases, with 6 bases left in between. The CDR3 is made up of 12 amino acids. CDR1 is KGHSH and CDR2 is LQKENI in the germline V gene. CDR3 nucleotide sequence: TGTGCCAGCTCACCAAGTCCGGGGGAGCTGTTTTTT. Protein product: CASSPSPGELFF.

CDR3 in amino acids: CASSQTGYEQYF. The CDR3 DNA reads TGTGCCAGCAGTCAGACAGGCTACGAGCAGTACTTC. The rearrangement joins TRBV28 to TRBJ2-7; a possible D gene is TRBD1 (6 bases). This CDR3 has 12 residues. Trimming removed 5 bases at V and 3 bases at J, with 8 bases between. The germline gives CDR1 MDHEN, CDR2 SYDVKM.

The gene calls are TRBV4-2 and TRBJ1-4; D gene uncertain. V was cut by 3 bases and J by 8 bases, with 7 bases left in between. CDR3 length: 12 residues. Germline CDR1 and CDR2: LGHNA and YNFKEQ. DNA for the CDR3: TGTGCCAGCAGCCAGCACACCGAAAAACTGTTTTTT. Protein sequence: CASSQHTEKLFF.

This chain uses TRBV7-2 with TRBJ2-2; TRBD2 might be the D (6 bases). This CDR3 contains 18 residues. Germline V CDR1 and CDR2: SGHTA, FQGNSA. Trimming took off 3 bases at V and 9 bases at J, with 26 bases between the two ends. CDR3 loop: CASSFGISGRHLDRELFF. DNA of the CDR3: TGTGCCAGCAGCTTTGGGATAAGCGGGCGCCACCTTGACAGGGAGCTGTTTTTT.

The sample holds one count of this clone. The CDR3 sequence is CASSSDRANTEAFF. For the CDR3, the DNA is TGTGCCAGCAGCTCGGACAGGGCAAACACTGAAGCTTTCTTT. This chain connects TRBV5-6 to TRBJ1-1, with 8 bases aligning to TRBD1. After removal of 3 bases from V and 2 bases from J, the junction contained 3 bases not matched to a gene. The CDR3 extends over 14 amino acids. CDR1 and CDR2 (germline): SGHDT, YYEEEE.

The chain is built from TRBV7-9 and TRBJ2-3; TRBD2 matches at 7 bases. The junction had 4 bases not matched to a gene; V was cut back by 4 bases and J by 6 bases. This CDR3 comprises 13 residues. The V gene's germline CDR1 is SEHNR and CDR2 FQNEAQ (reference sequence). The CDR3 DNA reads as TGTGCCAGCAGCTACTTCGGGGGGGATACGCAGTATTTT. It codes for CASSYFGGDTQYF.

The rearrangement links TRBV7-9 to TRBJ2-3, with 7 bases aligning to TRBD2. The ends lost 5 bases at V and 4 bases at J; junction bases unmatched: 12. The CDR3 contains 16 residues. Germline V gene sequence: CDR1 SEHNR, CDR2 FQNEAQ (reference sequence). The CDR3 DNA sequence: TGTGCCAGCAGCCCGTGGGGCGGGAGTTCCGCAGATACGCAGTATTTT. Residues: CASSPWGGSSADTQYF.

The V gene is TRBV7-8, the J gene TRBJ2-1, with D uncertain. The germline V gene encodes CDR1 SGHVS and CDR2 FQNEAQ. The CDR3 contains 14 residues. V was shortened by 0 bases and J by 2 bases, with 5 bases between the two germline ends. The CDR3, as DNA: TGTGCCAGCAGCTTAGCGGGCGCCTACAATGAGCAGTTCTTC. Translated: CASSLAGAYNEQFF.

The chain recombines TRBV19 with TRBJ2-1; 7 bases map to TRBD2. The CDR3 runs 15 residues. V shed 3 bases, J shed 4 bases, and the junction held 6 bases outside the gene matches. Germline CDR1 is LNHDA and CDR2 is SQIVND (reference sequence). The CDR3 region has the DNA TGTGCCAGTAGTATCGGGCGGGAGAGATACAATGAGCAGTTCTTC. It translates to CASSIGRERYNEQFF.

The chain carries TRBV5-6 and TRBJ1-1, with no clear D. From germline, CDR1 is SGHDT and CDR2 YYEEEE. The CDR3 is 16 residues long. Trimming left V 4 bases short and J 1 base short, with 17 bases between. In DNA form, the CDR3 reads TGTGCCAGCAGCCCCACCTGGGGATCCACGAACACTGAAGCTTTCTTT. Its protein is CASSPTWGSTNTEAFF.

This chain joins TRBV5-1 and TRBJ2-5; tentative D call: TRBD2 (6 bases). Per germline, CDR1 SGHRS and CDR2 YFSETQ. V was shortened by 0 bases and J by 5 bases, with 14 bases between the two germline ends. The CDR3 totals 15 residues. The CDR3 DNA reads as TGCGCCAGCAGCTTGGAGGGGCGGGACGCTGAGACCCAGTACTTC. It encodes CASSLEGRDAETQYF.

The chain links TRBV6-5 to TRBJ1-5, with D possibly being TRBD1 (6 bases). Trimming took off 10 bases at V and 2 bases at J, with 9 bases between the two ends. The germline V gene encodes CDR1 MNHEY and CDR2 SVGAGI. The CDR3 runs to 12 residues. Here the CDR3 reads CATAGGNQPQHF. The CDR3 coding sequence is TGTGCCACAGCAGGGGGCAATCAGCCCCAGCATTTT.

The chain has TRBV7-2 and TRBJ2-1; 7 nucleotides agree with TRBD2. CDR3 length: 15 amino acids. Trimming took 1 base from V and 2 from J; bases not matched to a gene: 2. Germline values: CDR1 SGHTA, CDR2 FQGNSA. This chain's CDR3 is CASSLGLAAYNEQFF. In DNA form, the CDR3 reads TGTGCCAGCAGCTTAGGCCTAGCGGCCTACAATGAGCAGTTCTTC.

The chain is built from TRBV29-1 and TRBJ1-2, with 9 bases identical to TRBD1. This CDR3 has 13 residues. V trimming: 3 bases; J trimming: 8 bases; junction bases outside the gene matches: 7. Germline V gene lookup returns CDR1 SQVTM and CDR2 ANQGSEA. The DNA for the CDR3 is TGCAGCGTTGACGGGGGACAGGGCGGAGGCTACACCTTC. Translation gives CSVDGGQGGGYTF.